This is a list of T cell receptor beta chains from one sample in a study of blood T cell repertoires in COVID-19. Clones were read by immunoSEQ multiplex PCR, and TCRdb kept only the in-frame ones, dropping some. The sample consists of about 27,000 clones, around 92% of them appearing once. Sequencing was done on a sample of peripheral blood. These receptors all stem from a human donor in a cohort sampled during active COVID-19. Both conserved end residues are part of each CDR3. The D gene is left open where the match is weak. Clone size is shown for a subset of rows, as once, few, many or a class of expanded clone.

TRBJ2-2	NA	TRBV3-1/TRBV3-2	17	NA	TGTGCCAGCAGCCAAGAGAGGCTAGCATACAAGACCGGGGAGCTGTTTTTT	CASSQERLAYKTGELFF
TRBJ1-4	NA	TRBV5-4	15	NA	TGTGCCAGCAGGTCTGACAGAACAACTAATGAAAAACTGTTTTTT	CASRSDRTTNEKLFF
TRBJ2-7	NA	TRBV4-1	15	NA	TGCGCCAGCAGCCAAGATCCGACGGGACTCTACGAGCAGTACTTC	CASSQDPTGLYEQYF
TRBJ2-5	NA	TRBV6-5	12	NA	TGTGCCAGCAATGGGAGGAGTGAGACCCAGTACTTC	CASNGRSETQYF
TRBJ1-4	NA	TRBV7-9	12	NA	TGTGCCAGCAGCGACAGGCCGGAAAAACTGTTTTTT	CASSDRPEKLFF
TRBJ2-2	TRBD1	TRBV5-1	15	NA	TGCGCCAGCAGCAAGGACAGGGTAAACACCGGGGAGCTGTTTTTT	CASSKDRVNTGELFF
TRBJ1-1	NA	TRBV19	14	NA	TGTGCCAGTAGTCGTAGAGGGTGGAACACTGAAGCTTTCTTT	CASSRRGWNTEAFF
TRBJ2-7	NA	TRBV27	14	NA	TGTGCCAGCAGTTCGGGAGCAGGGCCTTACGAGCAGTACTTC	CASSSGAGPYEQYF
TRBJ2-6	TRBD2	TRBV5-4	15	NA	TGTGCCAGCACCACGGGGGGGACTGGGGCCAACGTCCTGACTTTC	CASTTGGTGANVLTF
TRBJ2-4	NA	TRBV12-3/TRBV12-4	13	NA	TGTGCCAGCAGTTTAGGGGGGCAGTACATTCAGTACTTC	CASSLGGQYIQYF
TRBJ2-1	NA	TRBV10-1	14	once	TGCGCCAGCAGCGGGGGATCCTGGATCAATGAGCAGTTCTTC	CASSGGSWINEQFF
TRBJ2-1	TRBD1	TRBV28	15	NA	TGTGCCAGCAGTTTTGCAGGGGGTTTTTACAATGAGCAGTTCTTC	CASSFAGGFYNEQFF
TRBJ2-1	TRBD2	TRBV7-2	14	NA	TGTGCCAGCAGACATACGGGCGGGAGCGATGAGCAGTTCTTC	CASRHTGGSDEQFF
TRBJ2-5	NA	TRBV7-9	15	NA	TGTGCCAGCAGCCCAAGGACAGCCTCCCAAGAGACCCAGTACTTC	CASSPRTASQETQYF
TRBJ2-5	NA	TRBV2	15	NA	TGTGCCAGCAGTGAACGGGGGGCCAGACAAGAGACCCAGTACTTC	CASSERGARQETQYF
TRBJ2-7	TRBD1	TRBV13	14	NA	TGTGCCAGCAGCCCGAGACAGGGCTCCTACGAGCAGTACTTC	CASSPRQGSYEQYF
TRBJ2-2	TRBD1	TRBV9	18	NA	TGTGCCAGCAGCGTCCCAACAGGGGGCAATCCCGACACCGGGGAGCTGTTTTTT	CASSVPTGGNPDTGELFF
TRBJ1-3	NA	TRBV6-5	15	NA	TGTGCCAGCAGTTACTCGAGATGGGAGGGAAACACCATATATTTT	CASSYSRWEGNTIYF
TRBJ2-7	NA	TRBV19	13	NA	TGTGCCAGTAGTCCCTACAGCTTGGTCGAGCAGTACTTC	CASSPYSLVEQYF
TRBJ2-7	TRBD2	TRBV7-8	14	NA	TGTGCCAGCAGCTTAGACCTCGGGAGGAACGAGCAGTACTTC	CASSLDLGRNEQYF
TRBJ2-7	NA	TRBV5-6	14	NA	TGTGCCAGCAGCCAAGCGACGGGGTATGACGAGCAGTACTTC	CASSQATGYDEQYF
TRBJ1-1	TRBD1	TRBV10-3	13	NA	TGTGCCGGCAACAGGGGGGGGAACACTGAAGCTTTCTTT	CAGNRGGNTEAFF
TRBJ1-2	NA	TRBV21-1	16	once	TGTGCCAGCCCTAAGGCCCCGGGACAACTTCGCTATGGCTACACCTTC	CASPKAPGQLRYGYTF
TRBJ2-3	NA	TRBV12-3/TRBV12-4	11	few	TGTGCCAGCAGTGTATTGGATACGCAGTATTTT	CASSVLDTQYF
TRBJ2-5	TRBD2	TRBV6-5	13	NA	TGTGCCAGCAGGGGACTCGGGGGGGAGACCCAGTACTTC	CASRGLGGETQYF
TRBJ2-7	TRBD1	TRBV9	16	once	TGTGCCAGCAGCGTAGCACCGACAGGGGGATCCTACGAGCAGTACTTC	CASSVAPTGGSYEQYF
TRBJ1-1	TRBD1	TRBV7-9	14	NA	TGTGCCAGCACCAGACAGGGGTTGAACACTGAAGCTTTCTTT	CASTRQGLNTEAFF
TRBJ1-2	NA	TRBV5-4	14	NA	TGTGCCAGCAGCTCTCAAACAACAGCGGGTGGCTACACCTTC	CASSSQTTAGGYTF
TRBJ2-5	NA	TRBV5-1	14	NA	TGCGCCAGCAGACGATATCAGGGCCAAGAGACCCAGTACTTC	CASRRYQGQETQYF
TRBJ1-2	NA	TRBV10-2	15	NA	TGCGCCAGCAGCCCACAGGGTCCGGGTCCTAGTGGCTACACCTTC	CASSPQGPGPSGYTF
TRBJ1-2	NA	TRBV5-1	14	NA	TGCGCCAGCAGACCCCCCCGGGAGGGCTATGGCTACACCTTC	CASRPPREGYGYTF
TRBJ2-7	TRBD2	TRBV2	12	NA	TGTGCCAGCAGGGGGACTAGTTACGAGCAGTACTTC	CASRGTSYEQYF
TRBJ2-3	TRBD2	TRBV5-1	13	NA	TGCGCCAGCCGTAGCGGGGGGCCAGATACGCAGTATTTT	CASRSGGPDTQYF
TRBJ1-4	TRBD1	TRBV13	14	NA	TGTGCCAGCAGCCAGGACAGGTCTAGTGAAAAACTGTTTTTT	CASSQDRSSEKLFF
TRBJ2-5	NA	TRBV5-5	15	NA	TGTGCCAGCAGCTTGGGCGGGAACTACCAAGAGACCCAGTACTTC	CASSLGGNYQETQYF
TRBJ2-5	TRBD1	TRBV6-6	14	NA	TGTGCCAGCAGTCAGGACAGGGGGCAAGAGACCCAGTACTTC	CASSQDRGQETQYF
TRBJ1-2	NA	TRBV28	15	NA	TGTGCCAGCAGTTTCCCCTCCCGACAGGTCGATGGCTACACCTTC	CASSFPSRQVDGYTF
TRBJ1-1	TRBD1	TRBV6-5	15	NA	TGTGCCAGCAGTCTATCCGGGACAGCGAACACTGAAGCTTTCTTT	CASSLSGTANTEAFF
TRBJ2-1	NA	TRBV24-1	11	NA	TGTGCCACCGGGCTAGCTAATGAGCAGTTCTTC	CATGLANEQFF
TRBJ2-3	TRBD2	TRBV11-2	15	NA	TGTGCCAGCAGCTTACTAGCGGGGGTCTCAGATACGCAGTATTTT	CASSLLAGVSDTQYF
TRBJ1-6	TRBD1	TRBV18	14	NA	TGTGCCAGCTCAAAGGGACAGTATAATTCACCCCTCCACTTT	CASSKGQYNSPLHF
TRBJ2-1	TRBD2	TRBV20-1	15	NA	TGCAGTGCTAGTTTGTGGACTAGCGGCTACAATGAGCAGTTCTTC	CSASLWTSGYNEQFF
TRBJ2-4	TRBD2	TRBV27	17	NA	TGTGCCAGCAGTCGGGGACTAGCGGGGGGGGCCAAAAACATTCAGTACTTC	CASSRGLAGGAKNIQYF
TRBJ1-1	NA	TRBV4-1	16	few	TGCGCCAGCAGTTACCCAAGCCGAGGAGGAGGCACTGAAGCTTTCTTT	CASSYPSRGGGTEAFF
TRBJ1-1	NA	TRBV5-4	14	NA	TGTGCCAGCAGCTTACACGGGACTTACACTGAAGCTTTCTTT	CASSLHGTYTEAFF
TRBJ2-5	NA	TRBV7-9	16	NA	TGTGCCAGCAGCTTAAATTTAGGCAGGGTCCTGGAGACCCAGTACTTC	CASSLNLGRVLETQYF